One T cell receptor beta chain is described in this entry. Its antigen remains unknown. Sequenced by immunoSEQ multiplex PCR; TCRdb stores in-frame clones only, minus some. The table shows 140,000 to 150,000 clones, with around 90% occurring only once. The data were obtained in a study of T cell responses to AZD1222 COVID-19 vaccine. Study-wide results and limits: Seropositive at baseline were only a handful of AZD1222 recipients. The reported proportion of spike-specific TCRs targeting unmutated variant regions was nearly half.

The clonotype was recovered from an adult in good health. The source was peripheral blood, collected on day 0 of AZD1222 vaccination.

CDR3 protein: CASRQTGGANVLTF. The CDR3 nucleotides read TGTGCCAGCAGACAGACGGGGGGCGCCAACGTCCTGACTTTC. This chain joins TRBV5-6 and TRBJ2-6, with TRBD2 as a possible D gene (7 bases). CDR1 SGHDT and CDR2 YYEEEE come from the germline V gene. The CDR3 totals 14 residues. With 5 bases removed from V and 7 bases from J, the gap between germline ends came to 13 bases.